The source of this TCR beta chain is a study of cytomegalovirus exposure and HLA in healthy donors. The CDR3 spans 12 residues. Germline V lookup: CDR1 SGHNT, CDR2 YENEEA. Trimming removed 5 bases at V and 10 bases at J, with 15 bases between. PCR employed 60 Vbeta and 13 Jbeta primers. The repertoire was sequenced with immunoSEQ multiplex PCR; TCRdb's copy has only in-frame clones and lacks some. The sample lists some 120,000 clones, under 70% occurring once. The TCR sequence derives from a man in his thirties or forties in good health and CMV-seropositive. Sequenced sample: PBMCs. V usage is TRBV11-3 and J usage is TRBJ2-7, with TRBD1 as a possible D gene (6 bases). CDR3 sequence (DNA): TGTGCCAGCAGCACCTCGGACAGATCCCAGTACGTC. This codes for CASSTSDRSQYV.